The TCR beta chain described here comes from a study of T cells after posttransplantation cyclophosphamide (dated by TCRdb to the mid-2010s). In the study overall: Using TRB sequencing, the study followed how the T cell repertoire rebuilt after myeloablative bone marrow transplantation with posttransplantation cyclophosphamide given as GVHD prophylaxis. Samples from under 40 PTCy-treated patients, along with samples from about 16 of their related bone marrow donors, underwent antigen receptor sequencing. TRB sequencing was performed on blood from all 35 or so PTCy patients with 1-year posttransplant specimens. Up to 3 additional blood samples from 2 to 5.2 years after transplant were also TRB-sequenced in 3 patients, as was pretransplant blood from several patients. TRA and TRB clonality were tightly correlated in 9 samples, so subsequent TCR analyses focused on TRB only. Public TRB sequences were searched against a database of over 3,600 sequences associated with responses to pathogens, tumor antigens, self-antigens and alloantigens.

The full study reports these points: Across the 45 to 55 patients, TRB clonality was highly associated with recipient CMV seropositivity and CMV reactivation, and diversity with PTCy was similar to that in the CNI/methotrexate controls. At 1-2 months, donor-recipient similarity was low but rose over the first year, and the later blood repertoires were often dominated by donor CD8+ memory clones. The TRB repertoires of T cells infiltrating skin or GI tract showed only limited overlap with the TRB repertoires of T cells in blood.

The control cohort was 11 patients given myeloablative marrow transplants with methotrexate plus a calcineurin inhibitor, sampled 1 year after transplant. Peripheral blood and bone marrow mononuclear cells were isolated by Ficoll-Hypaque density centrifugation and cryopreserved. Genomic DNA was the input for TRB sequencing, which was run either with the immunoSEQ assay at survey resolution or with the hsTCRB kit. Concerning the study's data processing: The immunoSEQ software was used for initial read processing, and the LymphoSeq R package was used for repertoire analyses. Clonality was computed as 1 minus normalized Shannon entropy; Gini coefficient was also calculated for each TRB dataset. Phenotypes of unsorted samples were inferred by mapping TRB sequences from sorted subsets of the recipient or donor onto unsorted samples of the same recipient. Drawn from immuneACCESS, this table holds only the in-frame rearrangements with V and J called that TCRdb kept. Clones are partly lost; checked studies trace under half to an unresolved V gene and leave the rest unexplained. The DNA was the basis for D and trimming; V, J and clone size are from that table. This sample lists 8,000 to 10,000 clones; approximately 88% were detected once. 4.2% of the sample lies in the top ten.

As concerns this clone: The specificity of this receptor is unknown. No base-level quality is on record; no much larger clone is a single base apart.

Material: PBMCs, obtained almost 450 days after allogeneic stem cell transplant with calcineurin inhibitor and methotrexate. The source is a male patient aged 45-60 years who received an allogeneic stem cell transplant from an unrelated donor, was CMV-positive, and had chronic GVHD only. In transplant recipients, some T cells may be of donor rather than host origin.

The CDR3 region reads CASSPIGGPDQGTQYF. The nucleotide sequence is TGTGCCAGCAGTCCTATTGGGGGCCCCGATCAAGGTACGCAGTATTTT. The rearrangement joined TRBV27 to TRBJ2-3; the D gene is perhaps TRBD1, from 6 matching bases. At the junction V is shortened by 5 bases and J by 8 bases, with 23 bases in between. Based on the germline V gene (reference sequence), the CDR1 and CDR2 sequences are MNHEY and SMNVEV. The CDR3 numbers 16 residues from cysteine through phenylalanine. Kept here is only the CDR3 DNA, which spans 48 bases and is read in frame from base 1.